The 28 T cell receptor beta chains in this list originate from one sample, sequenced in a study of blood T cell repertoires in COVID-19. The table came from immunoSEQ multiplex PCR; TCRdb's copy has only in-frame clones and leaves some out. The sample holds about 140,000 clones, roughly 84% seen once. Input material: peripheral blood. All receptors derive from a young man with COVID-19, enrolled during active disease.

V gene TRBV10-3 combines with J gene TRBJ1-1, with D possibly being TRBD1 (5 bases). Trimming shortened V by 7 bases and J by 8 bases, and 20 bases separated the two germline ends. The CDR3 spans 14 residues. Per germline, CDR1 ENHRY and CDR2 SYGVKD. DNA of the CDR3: TGTGCCATCAAGTCGCCGGGGGGGACCCTCGAAGCTTTCTTT. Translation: CAIKSPGGTLEAFF.

Written as DNA, the CDR3 is TGTGCCAGCCACTCCCGTCGGGACAGGGCGAATTCACCCCTCCACTTT. Residues: CASHSRRDRANSPLHF. The rearrangement uses TRBV19 and TRBJ1-6, with 9 bases fitting TRBD1. The CDR3 covers 16 residues. Germline CDR1 reads LNHDA; CDR2 reads SQIVND (reference sequence). Trimming cost V 9 bases and J 7 bases; bases outside gene matches: 13. The entire variable domain, with the rest obtained from reference TRBV19 and TRBJ1-6, is as follows: DGGITQSPKYLFRKEGQNVTLSCEQNLNHDAMYWYRQDPGQGLRLIYYSQIVNDFQKGDIAEGYSVSREKKESFPLTVTSAQKNPTAFYLCASHSRRDRANSPLHFGNGTRLTVT.

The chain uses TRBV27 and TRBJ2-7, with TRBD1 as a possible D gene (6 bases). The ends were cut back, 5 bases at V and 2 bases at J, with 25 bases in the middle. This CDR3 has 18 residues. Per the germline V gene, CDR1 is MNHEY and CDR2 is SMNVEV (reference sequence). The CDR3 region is CASSIKGQPYGITYEQYF. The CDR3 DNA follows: TGTGCCAGCAGTATAAAAGGACAGCCTTACGGTATTACCTACGAGCAGTACTTC.

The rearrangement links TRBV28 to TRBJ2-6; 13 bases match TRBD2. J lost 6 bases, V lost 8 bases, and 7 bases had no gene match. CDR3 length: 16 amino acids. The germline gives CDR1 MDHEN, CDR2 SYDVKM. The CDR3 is CASGLAGDYSANVLTF. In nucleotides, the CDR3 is TGTGCCAGCGGACTAGCGGGAGACTACTCGGCCAACGTCCTGACTTTC. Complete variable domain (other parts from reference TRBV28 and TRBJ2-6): DVKVTQSSRYLVKRTGEKVFLECVQDMDHENMFWYRQDPGLGLRLIYFSYDVKMKEKGDIPEGYSVSREKKERFSLILESASTNQTSMYLCASGLAGDYSANVLTFGAGSRLTVL.

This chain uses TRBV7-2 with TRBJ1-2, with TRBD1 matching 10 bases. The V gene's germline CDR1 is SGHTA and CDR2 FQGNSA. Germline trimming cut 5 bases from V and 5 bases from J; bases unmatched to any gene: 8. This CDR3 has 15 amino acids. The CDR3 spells CASSRWTGGGYGYTF. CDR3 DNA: TGTGCCAGCAGCCGCTGGACAGGGGGTGGATATGGCTACACCTTC. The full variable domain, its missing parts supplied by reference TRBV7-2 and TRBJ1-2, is GAGVSQSPSNKVTEKGKDVELRCDPISGHTALYWYRQSLGQGLEFLIYFQGNSAPDKSGLPSDRFSAERTGGSVSTLTIQRTQQEDSAVYLCASSRWTGGGYGYTFGSGTRLTVV.

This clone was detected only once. This chain's CDR3 is CASSKLGGVYEQYF. CDR3 nucleotides: TGTGCCAGCAGCAAACTAGGGGGGGTCTACGAGCAGTACTTC. The genes are TRBV28 and TRBJ2-7, with D perhaps TRBD2 (7 bases). The germline gives CDR1 MDHEN, CDR2 SYDVKM. This CDR3 is 14 amino acids long. V was shortened by 6 bases and J by 3 bases, with 15 bases between the two germline ends.

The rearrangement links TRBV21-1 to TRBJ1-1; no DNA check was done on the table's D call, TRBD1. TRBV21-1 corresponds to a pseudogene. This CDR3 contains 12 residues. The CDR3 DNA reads TGTGCCAGCAGCAAAGCGGGCAGGGCAGCTTTCTTT. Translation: CASSKAGRAAFF.

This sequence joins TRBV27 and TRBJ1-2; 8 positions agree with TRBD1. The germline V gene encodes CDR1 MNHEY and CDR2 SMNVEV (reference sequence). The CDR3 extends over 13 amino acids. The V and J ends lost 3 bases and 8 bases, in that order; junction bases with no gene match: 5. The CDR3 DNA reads TGTGCCAGCAGTTTGGACAGGGAAATCGGCTACACCTTC. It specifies CASSLDREIGYTF.

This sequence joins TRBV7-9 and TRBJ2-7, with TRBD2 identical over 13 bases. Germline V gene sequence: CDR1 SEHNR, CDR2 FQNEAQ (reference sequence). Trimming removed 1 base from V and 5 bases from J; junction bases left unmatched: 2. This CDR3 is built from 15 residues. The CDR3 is CASSLVGTSGNEQYF. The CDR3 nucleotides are TGTGCCAGCAGCTTAGTTGGGACTAGCGGGAACGAGCAGTACTTC. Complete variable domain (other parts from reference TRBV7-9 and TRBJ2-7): DTGVSQNPRHKITKRGQNVTFRCDPISEHNRLYWYRQTLGQGPEFLTYFQNEAQLEKSRLLSDRFSAERPKGSFSTLEIQRTEQGDSAMYLCASSLVGTSGNEQYFGPGTRLTVT.

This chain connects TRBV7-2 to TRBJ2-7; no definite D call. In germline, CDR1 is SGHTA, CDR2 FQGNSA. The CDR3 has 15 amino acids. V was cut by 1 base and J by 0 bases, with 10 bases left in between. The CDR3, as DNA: TGTGCCAGCAGCTTAGGTCTCCATAGCTCCTACGAGCAGTACTTC. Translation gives CASSLGLHSSYEQYF. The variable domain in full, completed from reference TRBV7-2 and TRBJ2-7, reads GAGVSQSPSNKVTEKGKDVELRCDPISGHTALYWYRQSLGQGLEFLIYFQGNSAPDKSGLPSDRFSAERTGGSVSTLTIQRTQQEDSAVYLCASSLGLHSSYEQYFGPGTRLTVT.

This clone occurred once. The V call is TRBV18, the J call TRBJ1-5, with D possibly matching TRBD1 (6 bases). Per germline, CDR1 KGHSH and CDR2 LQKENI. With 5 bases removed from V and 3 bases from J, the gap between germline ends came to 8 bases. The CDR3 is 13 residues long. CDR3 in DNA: TGTGCCAGCTCAGGACAGACCAATCAGCCCCAGCATTTT. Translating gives CASSGQTNQPQHF. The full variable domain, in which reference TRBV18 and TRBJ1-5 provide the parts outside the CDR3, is NAGVMQNPRHLVRRRGQEARLRCSPMKGHSHVYWYRQLPEEGLKFMVYLQKENIIDESGMPKERFSAEFPKEGPSILRIQQVVRGDSAAYFCASSGQTNQPQHFGDGTRLSIL.

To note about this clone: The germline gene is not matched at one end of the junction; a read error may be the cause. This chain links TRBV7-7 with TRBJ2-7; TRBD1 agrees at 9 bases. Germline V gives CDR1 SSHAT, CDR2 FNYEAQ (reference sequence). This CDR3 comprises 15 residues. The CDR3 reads CASSRETGGFYEQYF. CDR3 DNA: TGTGCTAGCAGCAGAGAGACAGGGGGATTCTACGAGCAGTACTTC.

CDR3 nucleotide sequence: TGTGCCAGCAGTGAAGGGGGGGGAGCCTACGAGCAGTACTTC. Translated: CASSEGGGAYEQYF. This chain links TRBV2 with TRBJ2-7, with 7 bases identical to TRBD2. The length of the CDR3 is 14 residues. Germline V gene sequence: CDR1 SNHLY, CDR2 FYNNEI. With 1 base clipped from V and 2 bases from J, the junction kept 2 bases outside the gene matches. Together with reference TRBV2 and TRBJ2-7, the CDR3 gives the full variable domain: EPEVTQTPSHQVTQMGQEVILRCVPISNHLYFYWYRQILGQKVEFLVSFYNNEISEKSEIFDDQFSVERPDGSNFTLKIRSTKLEDSAMYFCASSEGGGAYEQYFGPGTRLTVT.

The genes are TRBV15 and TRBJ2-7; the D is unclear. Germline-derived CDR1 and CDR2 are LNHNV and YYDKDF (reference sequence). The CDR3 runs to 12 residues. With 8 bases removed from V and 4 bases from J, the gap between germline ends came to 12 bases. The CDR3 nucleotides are TGTGCCACCTCGCTCGCCGGTTACGAGCAGTACTTC. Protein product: CATSLAGYEQYF.

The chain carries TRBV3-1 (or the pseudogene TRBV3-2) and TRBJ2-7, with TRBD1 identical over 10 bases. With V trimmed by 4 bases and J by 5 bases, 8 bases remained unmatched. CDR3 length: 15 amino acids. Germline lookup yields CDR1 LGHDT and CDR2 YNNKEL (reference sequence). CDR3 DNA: TGTGCCAGCAGCCCGGGACAGGGGTTAAGGCACGAGCAGTACTTC. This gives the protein CASSPGQGLRHEQYF.

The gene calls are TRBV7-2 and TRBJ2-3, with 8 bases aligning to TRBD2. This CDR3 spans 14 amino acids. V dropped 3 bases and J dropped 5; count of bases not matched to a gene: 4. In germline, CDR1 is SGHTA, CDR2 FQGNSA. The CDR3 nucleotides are TGTGCCAGCAGCTTTAGCGGGGCGGGAGATACGCAGTATTTT. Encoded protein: CASSFSGAGDTQYF.

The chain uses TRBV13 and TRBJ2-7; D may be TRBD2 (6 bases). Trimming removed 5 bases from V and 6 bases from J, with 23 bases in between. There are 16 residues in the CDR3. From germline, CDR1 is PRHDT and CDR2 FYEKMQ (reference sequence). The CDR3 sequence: CASSLATAGGIGEQYF. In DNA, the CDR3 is TGTGCCAGCAGCCTAGCCACCGCCGGAGGGATCGGCGAGCAGTACTTC.

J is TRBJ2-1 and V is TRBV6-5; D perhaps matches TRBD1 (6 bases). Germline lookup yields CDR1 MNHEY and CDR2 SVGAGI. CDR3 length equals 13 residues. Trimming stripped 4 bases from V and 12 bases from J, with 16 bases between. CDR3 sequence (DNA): TGTGCCAGCAGTTTCAAACAGACAGGCAGGCAGTTCTTC. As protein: CASSFKQTGRQFF.

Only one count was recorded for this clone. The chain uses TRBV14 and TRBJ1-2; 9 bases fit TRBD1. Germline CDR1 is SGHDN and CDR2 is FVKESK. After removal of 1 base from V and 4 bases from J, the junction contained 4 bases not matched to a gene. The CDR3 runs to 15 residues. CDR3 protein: CASSQADRGPYGYTF. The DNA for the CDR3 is TGTGCCAGCAGCCAAGCGGACAGGGGACCCTATGGCTACACCTTC.

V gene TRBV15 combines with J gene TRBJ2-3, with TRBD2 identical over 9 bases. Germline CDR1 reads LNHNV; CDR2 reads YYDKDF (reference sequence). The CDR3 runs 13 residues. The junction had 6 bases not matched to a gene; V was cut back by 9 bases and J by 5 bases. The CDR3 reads CATRGRAQDTQYF. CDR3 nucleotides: TGTGCCACTCGCGGGAGGGCCCAAGATACGCAGTATTTT.

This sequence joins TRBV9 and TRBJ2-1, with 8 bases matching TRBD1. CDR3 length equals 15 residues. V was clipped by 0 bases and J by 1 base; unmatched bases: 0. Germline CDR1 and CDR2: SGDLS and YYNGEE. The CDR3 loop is CASSVGQGSYNEQFF. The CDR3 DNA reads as TGTGCCAGCAGCGTAGGACAGGGGTCCTACAATGAGCAGTTCTTC.

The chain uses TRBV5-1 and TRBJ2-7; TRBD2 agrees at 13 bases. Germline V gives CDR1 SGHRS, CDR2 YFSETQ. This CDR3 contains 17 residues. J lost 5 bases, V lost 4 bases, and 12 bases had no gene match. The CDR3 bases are TGCGCCAGCAGCACGACTAGCGGGAGGTCTGCTGGGAACGAGCAGTACTTC. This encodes CASSTTSGRSAGNEQYF. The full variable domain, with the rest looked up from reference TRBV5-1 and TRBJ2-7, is KAGVTQTPRYLIKTRGQQVTLSCSPISGHRSVSWYQQTPGQGLQFLFEYFSETQRNKGNFPGRFSGRQFSNSRSEMNVSTLELGDSALYLCASSTTSGRSAGNEQYFGPGTRLTVT.

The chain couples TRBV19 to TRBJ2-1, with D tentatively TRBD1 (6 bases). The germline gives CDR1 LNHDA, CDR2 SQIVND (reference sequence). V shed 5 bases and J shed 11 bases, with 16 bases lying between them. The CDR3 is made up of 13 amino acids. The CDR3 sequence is CASSSGQRLKQFF. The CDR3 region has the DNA TGTGCCAGTAGTTCAGGACAGCGACTCAAGCAGTTCTTC.

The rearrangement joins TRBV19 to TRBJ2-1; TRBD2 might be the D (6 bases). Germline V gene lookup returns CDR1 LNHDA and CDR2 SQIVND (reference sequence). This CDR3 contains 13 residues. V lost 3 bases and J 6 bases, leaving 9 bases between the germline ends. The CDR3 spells CASSMGGSNEQFF. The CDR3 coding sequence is TGTGCCAGTAGTATGGGGGGAAGCAATGAGCAGTTCTTC.

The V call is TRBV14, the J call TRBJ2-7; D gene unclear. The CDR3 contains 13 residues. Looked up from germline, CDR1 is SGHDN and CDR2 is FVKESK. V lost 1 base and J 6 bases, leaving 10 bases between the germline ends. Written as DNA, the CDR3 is TGTGCCAGCAGCCAAGGAGGTCTTAGCGAGCAGTACTTC. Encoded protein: CASSQGGLSEQYF.

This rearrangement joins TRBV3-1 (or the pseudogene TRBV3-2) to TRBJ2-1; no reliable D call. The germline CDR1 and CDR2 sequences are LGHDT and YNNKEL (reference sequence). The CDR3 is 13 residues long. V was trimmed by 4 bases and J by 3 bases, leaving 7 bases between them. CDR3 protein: CASSPGFYNEQFF. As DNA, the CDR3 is TGTGCCAGCAGCCCAGGTTTCTACAATGAGCAGTTCTTC.

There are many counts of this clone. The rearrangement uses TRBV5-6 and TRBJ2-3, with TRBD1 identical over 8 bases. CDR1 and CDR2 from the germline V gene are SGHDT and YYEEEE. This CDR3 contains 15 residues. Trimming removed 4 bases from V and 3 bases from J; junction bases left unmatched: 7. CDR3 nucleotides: TGTGCCAGCAGCGGAGACAGGGGTGGGACAGATACGCAGTATTTT. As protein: CASSGDRGGTDTQYF.

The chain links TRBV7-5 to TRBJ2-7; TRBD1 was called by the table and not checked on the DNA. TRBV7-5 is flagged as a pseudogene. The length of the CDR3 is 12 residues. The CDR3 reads CARTGPNYEQYF. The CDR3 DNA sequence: TGTGCCAGGACAGGCCCTAACTACGAGCAGTACTTC.